These 21 T cell receptor beta chains share one sample of origin, sequenced in a study of regulatory T cells in long-lasting Graves disease. To make TCR beta libraries, researchers used iRepertoire HTBI primers and Arm-PCR of CDR3 regions. Using its own MiXCR run on the multiplex PCR reads, TCRdb lists one record per CDR3 protein. The top ten hold around a sixth of the sample, which has about 620,000 distinct CDR3 sequences, about 16% seen once. Specified time point: newly diagnosed GD, antithyroid drugs for less than 3 months. There was RNA extracted from PBMCs, and the TCR library was made from it. These data were likewise used in another study, on T cells in Graves' hyperthyroidism and ophthalmopathy.

The material was peripheral blood mononuclear cells (PBMCs), obtained at new diagnosis, from a patient treated with antithyroid drugs. These receptors all stem from a woman between 25 and 40 years old with Graves disease.

A few counts support this clonotype. The rearrangement links TRBV12-3 or TRBV12-4 to TRBJ1-1; D gene unclear. Trimming took off 3 bases at V and 11 bases at J, with 10 bases between the two ends. The CDR3 sequence is 11 residues long. The CDR3 is CASSLRGKAFF. CDR3 in DNA: TGTGCCAGCAGTTTGCGAGGGAAGGCTTTCTTT.

This clonotype has only a few counts. An end of the junction differs from the germline gene, which may be a read error. J is TRBJ1-1 and V is TRBV11-2, with D perhaps matching TRBD1 (5 bases). Germline CDR1 reads SGHAT; CDR2 reads FQNNGV. The CDR3 totals 14 residues. The CDR3, as DNA: TGCGCCAGCAGCCGAGGGGCCGGGAACACTGAAGCTTTCTTT. Translated, it gives CASSRGAGNTEAFF. The variable domain in full, completed from reference TRBV11-2 and TRBJ1-1, reads EAGVAQSPRYKIIEKRQSVAFWCNPISGHATLYWYQQILGQGPKLLIQFQNNGVVDDSQLPKDRFSAERLKGVDSTLKIQPAKLEDSAVYLCASSRGAGNTEAFFGQGTRLTVV.

This clonotype was detected a few times. The V and J genes are TRBV9 and TRBJ2-7; 7 bases align to TRBD2. Per the germline V gene, CDR1 is SGDLS and CDR2 is YYNGEE. This CDR3 contains 14 residues. V was clipped by 3 bases and J by 4 bases; unmatched bases: 7. The CDR3 here is CASSATGTIYEQYF. CDR3 coding DNA: TGTGCCAGCAGCGCGACCGGGACTATTTACGAGCAGTACTTC.

There are a few counts of this clonotype. This chain joins TRBV30 and TRBJ2-6, with D perhaps matching TRBD1 (5 bases). The germline CDR1 and CDR2 sequences are GTSNPN and SVGIG (reference sequence). The CDR3 is 15 amino acids. V was cut by 5 bases and J by 4 bases, with 15 bases left in between. The CDR3 DNA is TGTGCCTGGGGGGCCGTACTCTCGGGGGCCAACGTCCTGACTTTC. As protein: CAWGAVLSGANVLTF.

J is TRBJ2-1 and V is TRBV9, with D tentatively TRBD2 (6 bases). The CDR3 is 16 residues long. V shed 3 bases and J shed 5 bases, with 18 bases lying between them. CDR1 and CDR2 (germline): SGDLS, YYNGEE. The CDR3 protein is CASSGPLALRNNEQFF. The CDR3 DNA follows: TGTGCCAGCAGCGGACCTCTAGCGCTACGGAACAATGAGCAGTTCTTC.

This clonotype has at least ten counts. CDR3 amino acids: CASSSNNYGYTF. The CDR3 nucleotides are TGTGCCAGCAGTTCAAATAACTATGGCTACACCTTC. J is TRBJ1-2 and V is TRBV27; D gene uncertain. The V gene lost 4 bases and the J gene lost 1 base, with 4 bases spanning the gap. In germline, CDR1 is MNHEY, CDR2 SMNVEV (reference sequence). This CDR3 is 12 amino acids long.

This clonotype was found a few times. The rearrangement links TRBV6-2 or TRBV6-3 to TRBJ2-1; TRBD1 matches 8 bases. CDR3 length: 16 amino acids. The ends lost 8 bases at V and 6 bases at J; junction bases unmatched: 15. CDR1 and CDR2 from the germline V gene are MNHEY and SVGEGT. The CDR3 DNA sequence: TGTGCCAGCGTCAGCATCAAGACAGGGGTCGGCAATGAGCAGTTCTTC. It specifies CASVSIKTGVGNEQFF.

This clonotype was counted a few times. The J gene is TRBJ1-1, the V gene TRBV18, with D uncertain. The CDR3 extends over 15 amino acids. With 0 bases removed from V and 4 bases from J, the gap between germline ends came to 12 bases. Germline V gene data show CDR1 as KGHSH and CDR2 as LQKENI. CDR3 bases: TGTGCCAGCTCACCACCATTGAGGGAGGGCACTGAAGCTTTCTTT. Translation: CASSPPLREGTEAFF. Using reference TRBV18 and TRBJ1-1 for the parts outside the CDR3, the full variable domain is NAGVMQNPRHLVRRRGQEARLRCSPMKGHSHVYWYRQLPEEGLKFMVYLQKENIIDESGMPKERFSAEFPKEGPSILRIQQVVRGDSAAYFCASSPPLREGTEAFFGQGTRLTVV.

The genes are TRBV29-1 and TRBJ1-2, with D perhaps TRBD1 (5 bases). Trimming cost V 2 bases and J 2 bases, with 9 bases left between them. Germline loops: CDR1 SQVTM, CDR2 ANQGSEA. This CDR3 contains 13 residues. CDR3 nucleotides: TGCAGCGTTGAAAAGGGACCAAACTATGGCTACACCTTC. Translated, it gives CSVEKGPNYGYTF.

In this sample, this clonotype turned up a few times. CDR3 bases: TGTGCCAGCAGCTTTTCGGGGTATGCCGAGCAGTTCTTC. Amino acids: CASSFSGYAEQFF. The gene calls are TRBV7-9 and TRBJ2-1; TRBD2 might be the D (5 bases). Per germline, CDR1 SEHNR and CDR2 FQNEAQ (reference sequence). The V gene lost 3 bases and the J gene lost 10 bases, with 13 bases spanning the gap. This CDR3 spans 13 amino acids. The full variable domain, its missing parts supplied by reference TRBV7-9 and TRBJ2-1, is DTGVSQNPRHKITKRGQNVTFRCDPISEHNRLYWYRQTLGQGPEFLTYFQNEAQLEKSRLLSDRFSAERPKGSFSTLEIQRTEQGDSAMYLCASSFSGYAEQFFGPGTRLTVL.

Worth noting for this clonotype: Just one base apart from a much larger clone, this may be a read error. The V call is TRBV7-2, the J call TRBJ2-3; D unresolved. The germline V gene has CDR1 SGHTA and CDR2 FQGNSA. The CDR3 runs 15 residues. Trimming removed 1 base from V and 1 base from J, with 9 bases in between. The CDR3 loop reads CASSLGRVGTDTQYF. The CDR3 bases are TGTGCCAGCAGCTTAGGCCGGGTTGGCACAGATACGCAGTATTTT.

The table lists this clonotype with many counts. The chain links TRBV10-3 to TRBJ2-1; 8 nucleotides align to TRBD2. This CDR3 has 15 amino acids. With 3 bases clipped from V and 0 bases from J, the junction kept 1 base outside the gene matches. CDR1 is ENHRY and CDR2 is SYGVKD in the germline V gene. The CDR3 region is CAISDAGGSYNEQFF. The CDR3 bases are TGTGCCATCAGTGATGCGGGGGGCTCCTACAATGAGCAGTTCTTC.

This clonotype was counted ten times or more. The chain links TRBV6-2 or TRBV6-3 to TRBJ2-5; TRBD2 might be the D (6 bases). The V end was cut by 0 bases, the J end by 2 bases, with 19 bases between. This CDR3 spans 18 amino acids. The V gene's germline CDR1 is MNHEY and CDR2 SVGEGT. The CDR3 region has the DNA TGTGCCAGCAGTTACTCAGGGACTGGACGAAACCCTCAAGAGACCCAGTACTTC. Translation: CASSYSGTGRNPQETQYF.

With regard to this clonotype: With only one base between it and a far larger clone, this is likely a read error. This chain joins TRBV2 and TRBJ2-1, with D perhaps TRBD1 (6 bases). Germline CDR1 and CDR2: SNHLY and FYNNEI. The CDR3 length is 15 residues. V lost 6 bases and J lost 10, with 22 bases in between. The CDR3, as DNA: TGTGCCAGCAGCGGGCAGGCGACAGGAACCTACGAGCAGTTCTTC. Translation gives CASSGQATGTYEQFF.

This clonotype was found many times. The chain uses TRBV2 and TRBJ2-7, with TRBD1 as a possible D gene (6 bases). V dropped 4 bases and J dropped 6 bases, with 10 bases sitting between them. Per germline, CDR1 SNHLY and CDR2 FYNNEI. The CDR3 has 12 amino acids. CDR3 amino acids: CASSVRGGEQYF. The CDR3 bases are TGTGCCAGCAGTGTACGAGGGGGCGAGCAGTACTTC. Full variable domain (missing parts from reference TRBV2 and TRBJ2-7): EPEVTQTPSHQVTQMGQEVILRCVPISNHLYFYWYRQILGQKVEFLVSFYNNEISEKSEIFDDQFSVERPDGSNFTLKIRSTKLEDSAMYFCASSVRGGEQYFGPGTRLTVT.

This chain uses TRBV20-1 with TRBJ2-3; TRBD1 aligns across 7 bases. The junction had 7 bases not matched to a gene; V was cut back by 4 bases and J by 0 bases. There are 15 residues in the CDR3. Per germline, CDR1 DFQATT and CDR2 SNEGSKA (reference sequence). CDR3 protein: CSATGTASSTDTQYF. The DNA of the CDR3 is TGCAGTGCTACCGGGACAGCCTCTAGCACAGATACGCAGTATTTT.

The chain carries TRBV27 and TRBJ2-7; D is possibly TRBD1 (6 bases). V lost 2 bases to trimming and J lost 2 bases, with 13 bases between them. The CDR3 has 15 residues. The germline gives CDR1 MNHEY, CDR2 SMNVEV (reference sequence). The CDR3 loop is CASSLGPGATYEQYF. The CDR3 nucleotides are TGTGCCAGCAGTTTAGGTCCAGGGGCAACCTACGAGCAGTACTTC.

There are many counts of this clonotype. The V call is TRBV20-1, the J call TRBJ2-3; D is ambiguous. The CDR3 covers 12 residues. The germline CDR1 and CDR2 sequences are DFQATT and SNEGSKA (reference sequence). V gave up 3 bases and J gave up 3 bases, with 7 bases separating them. DNA of the CDR3: TGCAGTGCTAGTGGGATGACAGATACGCAGTATTTT. Amino acid sequence: CSASGMTDTQYF.

Ten or more counts support this clonotype. V gene TRBV28 combines with J gene TRBJ2-7, with D hard to call. Germline lookup yields CDR1 MDHEN and CDR2 SYDVKM. The CDR3 has 13 residues. Trimming removed 3 bases at V and 0 bases at J, with 6 bases between. In DNA, the CDR3 is TGTGCCAGCAGTTTCGGCGACTCCTACGAGCAGTACTTC. It is translated as CASSFGDSYEQYF.

This clonotype has a handful of counts. The rearrangement uses TRBV18 and TRBJ1-4, with 7 positions matching TRBD1. CDR1 is KGHSH and CDR2 is LQKENI in the germline V gene. The ends lost 0 bases at V and 7 bases at J; junction bases unmatched: 8. The CDR3 is made up of 16 amino acids. CDR3 sequence: CASSPPTGSQVEKLFF. The CDR3 DNA is TGTGCCAGCTCACCACCGACAGGGTCCCAGGTTGAAAAACTGTTTTTT. The variable domain in full, completed from reference TRBV18 and TRBJ1-4, reads NAGVMQNPRHLVRRRGQEARLRCSPMKGHSHVYWYRQLPEEGLKFMVYLQKENIIDESGMPKERFSAEFPKEGPSILRIQQVVRGDSAAYFCASSPPTGSQVEKLFFGSGTQLSVL.

Ten or more counts support this clonotype. The chain is built from TRBV28 and TRBJ1-4; TRBD1 is a possible D gene (6 bases). Trimming removed 5 bases from V and 4 bases from J, with 14 bases in between. From germline, CDR1 is MDHEN and CDR2 SYDVKM. CDR3 length equals 15 residues. CDR3 loop: CASSVGGKNNEKLFF. In nucleotides, the CDR3 is TGTGCCAGCAGTGTGGGGGGCAAGAATAATGAAAAACTGTTTTTT. Complete variable domain (other parts from reference TRBV28 and TRBJ1-4): DVKVTQSSRYLVKRTGEKVFLECVQDMDHENMFWYRQDPGLGLRLIYFSYDVKMKEKGDIPEGYSVSREKKERFSLILESASTNQTSMYLCASSVGGKNNEKLFFGSGTQLSVL.